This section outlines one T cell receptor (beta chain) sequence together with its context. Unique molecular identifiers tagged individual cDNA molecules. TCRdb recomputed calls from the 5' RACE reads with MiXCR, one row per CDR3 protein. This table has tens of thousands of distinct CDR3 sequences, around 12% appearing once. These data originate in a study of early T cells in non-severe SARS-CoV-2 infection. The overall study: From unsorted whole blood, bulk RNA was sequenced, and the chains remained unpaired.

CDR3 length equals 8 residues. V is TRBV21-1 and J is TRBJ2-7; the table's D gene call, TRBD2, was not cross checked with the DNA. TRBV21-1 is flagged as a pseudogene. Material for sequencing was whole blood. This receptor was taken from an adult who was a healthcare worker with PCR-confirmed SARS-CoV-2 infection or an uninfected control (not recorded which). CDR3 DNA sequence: TGTGCCACCCCTCCCCAGTACTTC. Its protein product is CATPPQYF.